This T cell receptor (beta chain) was documented in a study of identical twins. General study findings and limits: The abundant beta clonotypes from cord blood had fewer insertions, and memory repertoires had none of this. Zero-insertion results could be subject to partial confounding by invariant MAIT and iNKT cells. Conclusions were drawn cross-sectionally by statistical analysis, without following the same donors.

The CDR3 runs to 14 residues. The germline V gene encodes CDR1 MDHEN and CDR2 SYDVKM. V was cut by 3 bases and J by 2 bases, with 10 bases left in between. This clonotype was seen repeatedly, ten times or more. Its antigen is not known. Unique molecular identifiers were present on the cDNA, which also gained a universal primer site by template switching. A single record per CDR3 protein comes from TCRdb applying MiXCR to the 5' RACE reads. The table lists 1.5 million or so distinct CDR3 sequences, more than 30% of them singletons, with approximately 0.29% in the top ten. The sample was cord blood. The receptor was isolated from a newborn girl in good health. This chain links TRBV28 with TRBJ1-2; D is perhaps TRBD1 (5 bases). CDR3 loop: CASSFGAANYGYTF. The CDR3, as DNA: TGTGCCAGCAGTTTCGGGGCGGCAAACTATGGCTACACCTTC.